The 27 T cell receptor beta chains below all came from one sample that was sequenced in a study of blood T cell repertoires in COVID-19 (dated by TCRdb to about 2020). Library preparation used the immunoSEQ multiplex PCR assay. In its TCRdb copy, this immuneACCESS table keeps in-frame sequences only and misses some clones. Where compared with another copy, unresolved V genes explain less than half of these, and the others have no known cause. The sample yields 150,000 to 180,000 clones; roughly 83% were counted once. The ten largest make up around an eighth of the sample. Source material: peripheral blood. Source of these receptors: a woman aged 55-75 years with COVID-19, enrolled during active disease.

The V gene is TRBV12-5, the J gene TRBJ2-3; D is possibly TRBD2 (6 bases). The CDR3 loop spans 14 amino acids. V shed 5 bases and J shed 1 base, with 10 bases lying between them. Germline values: CDR1 LGHNT, CDR2 FRNRAP. The CDR3 coding sequence is TGTGCTAGTGGTGGGGAGGTTCGCACAGATACGCAGTATTTT. It specifies CASGGEVRTDTQYF.

The chain carries TRBV7-8 and TRBJ2-1; D possibly corresponds to TRBD2 (7 bases). This CDR3 spans 16 amino acids. Germline CDR1 reads SGHVS; CDR2 reads FQNEAQ. Trimming took off 0 bases at V and 5 bases at J, with 14 bases between the two ends. The CDR3 loop reads CASSLATAGAHNEQFF. CDR3 coding DNA: TGTGCCAGCAGCTTAGCGACCGCGGGGGCTCACAATGAGCAGTTCTTC.

The J gene is TRBJ1-6, the V gene TRBV5-4; no firm D call. The V end was cut by 0 bases, the J end by 0 bases, with 4 bases between. The CDR3 runs to 15 residues. Germline V gene sequence: CDR1 SGHNT, CDR2 YYREEE (reference sequence). Written as DNA, the CDR3 is TGTGCCAGCAGCTTGGGGAGCTCCTATAATTCACCCCTCCACTTT. Protein: CASSLGSSYNSPLHF.

This chain connects TRBV19 to TRBJ2-1; no reliable D call. Germline V gene data show CDR1 as LNHDA and CDR2 as SQIVND (reference sequence). The ends were cut back, 1 base at V and 1 base at J, with 11 bases in the middle. The CDR3 runs to 16 residues. CDR3 region: CASSIGQRRSYNEQFF. For the CDR3, the DNA is TGTGCCAGTAGTATAGGGCAGCGTCGGTCCTACAATGAGCAGTTCTTC.

The V and J genes are TRBV14 and TRBJ2-2; D is uncertain. This CDR3 contains 15 residues. Germline V gene lookup returns CDR1 SGHDN and CDR2 FVKESK. V lost 0 bases, J lost 5 bases, and 10 bases lay in between. CDR3 bases: TGTGCCAGCAGCCAAGATCTCTTATCTACCGGGGAGCTGTTTTTT. Translation gives CASSQDLLSTGELFF. Supplemented by reference TRBV14 and TRBJ2-2, the full variable domain reads EAGVTQFPSHSVIEKGQTVTLRCDPISGHDNLYWYRRVMGKEIKFLLHFVKESKQDESGMPNNRFLAERTGGTYSTLKVQPAELEDSGVYFCASSQDLLSTGELFFGEGSRLTVL.

This rearrangement joins TRBV4-1 to TRBJ2-1; 7 bases match TRBD2. Germline CDR1 and CDR2: MGHRA and YSYEKL. The CDR3 is 13 residues long. V shed 4 bases, J shed 14 bases, and the junction held 11 bases outside the gene matches. In DNA, the CDR3 is TGCGCCAGCAGCCGGTGGCGACGGGAGGAAGAGTTCTTC. It translates to CASSRWRREEEFF.

The rearrangement joins TRBV7-2 to TRBJ1-2, with D uncertain. The CDR3 extends over 14 amino acids. Per germline, CDR1 SGHTA and CDR2 FQGNSA. V lost 5 bases and J 4 bases, leaving 14 bases between the germline ends. The CDR3 sequence is CASSTDTTFYGYTF. The CDR3 nucleotides are TGTGCCAGCAGCACCGACACCACTTTCTATGGCTACACCTTC.

This chain uses TRBV6-2 or TRBV6-3 with TRBJ1-5, with 8 bases aligning to TRBD1. CDR1 is MNHEY, CDR2 SVGEGT, per germline. With V trimmed by 3 bases and J by 3 bases, 13 bases remained unmatched. The CDR3 consists of 18 residues. In nucleotides, the CDR3 is TGTGCCAGCAGTTATCTCCGGCAAGACAGGGGAGCCAATCAGCCCCAGCATTTT. Translation: CASSYLRQDRGANQPQHF.

V usage is TRBV7-2 and J usage is TRBJ1-5; 7 bases match TRBD1. The CDR3 has 15 residues. CDR1 SGHTA and CDR2 FQGNSA come from the germline V gene. The trim removed 2 bases at V and 6 bases at J, leaving 7 bases unmatched. CDR3 nucleotide sequence: TGTGCCAGCAGCTTACAGCTAACAGGGGTTCAGCCCCAGCATTTT. This translates into CASSLQLTGVQPQHF. The whole variable domain, remainder taken from reference TRBV7-2 and TRBJ1-5, is GAGVSQSPSNKVTEKGKDVELRCDPISGHTALYWYRQSLGQGLEFLIYFQGNSAPDKSGLPSDRFSAERTGGSVSTLTIQRTQQEDSAVYLCASSLQLTGVQPQHFGDGTRLSIL.

This clone was detected once. CDR3: CASSSGTGGSRSNQPQHF. CDR3 bases: TGTGCCAGCAGTTCCGGGACAGGGGGCTCTAGGAGCAATCAGCCCCAGCATTTT. This chain connects TRBV28 to TRBJ1-5, with TRBD1 identical over 12 bases. Per the germline V gene, CDR1 is MDHEN and CDR2 is SYDVKM. This CDR3 has 18 amino acids. After removal of 4 bases from V and 1 base from J, the junction contained 8 bases not matched to a gene.

Only a few counts were recorded for this clone. The chain has TRBV6-5 and TRBJ1-2, with TRBD1 matching 7 bases. The CDR3 totals 15 residues. Germline V gives CDR1 MNHEY, CDR2 SVGAGI. Trimming cost V 5 bases and J 8 bases; bases outside gene matches: 14. The CDR3 bases are TGTGCCAGCAGTCCCTCACTGACAGGGATGTGGGGCTACACCTTC. This codes for CASSPSLTGMWGYTF.

This chain joins TRBV27 and TRBJ2-3; D may be TRBD2 (7 bases). Looked up from germline, CDR1 is MNHEY and CDR2 is SMNVEV (reference sequence). The CDR3 covers 16 residues. Trimming removed 5 bases from V and 2 bases from J, with 17 bases in between. The CDR3 reads CASSPPRGALTDTQYF. The DNA of the CDR3 is TGTGCCAGCAGTCCCCCCCGGGGGGCCCTCACAGATACGCAGTATTTT.

The chain has TRBV6-1 and TRBJ2-7; 7 bases align to TRBD2. Germline CDR1 MNHNS, CDR2 SASEGT. V lost 3 bases to trimming and J lost 3 bases; unmatched junction nucleotides: 2. This CDR3 region has 13 residues. CDR3 in DNA: TGTGCCAGCAGTGATAGCGGGTACTACGAGCAGTACTTC. This gives the protein CASSDSGYYEQYF.

The gene calls are TRBV6-6 and TRBJ1-1; D unresolved. This CDR3 comprises 14 residues. The V end was cut by 2 bases, the J end by 4 bases, with 11 bases between. The V gene's germline CDR1 is MNHNY and CDR2 SVGAGI (reference sequence). The CDR3 is CASSYAEVSTEAFF. The CDR3 coding sequence is TGTGCCAGCAGTTACGCGGAAGTTTCCACTGAAGCTTTCTTT.

The V call is TRBV7-9, the J call TRBJ2-5; tentative D call: TRBD1 (5 bases). V shed 4 bases and J shed 6 bases, with 15 bases lying between them. Germline V gene lookup returns CDR1 SEHNR and CDR2 FQNEAQ (reference sequence). The CDR3 is 14 amino acids. The CDR3 loop reads CASSYQGPSKTQYF. CDR3 nucleotides: TGTGCCAGCAGCTACCAGGGTCCAAGTAAGACCCAGTACTTC.

V is TRBV19 and J is TRBJ2-1, with D perhaps TRBD1 (5 bases). Germline lookup yields CDR1 LNHDA and CDR2 SQIVND (reference sequence). V was clipped by 3 bases and J by 7 bases, with 16 bases between them. This CDR3 has 15 residues. The CDR3 nucleotides are TGTGCCAGTAGTATCCGGCAGGGTGATGCTAATGAGCAGTTCTTC. Translated: CASSIRQGDANEQFF.

V usage is TRBV29-1 and J usage is TRBJ1-1; perhaps TRBD1 as D (6 bases). Germline V gene lookup returns CDR1 SQVTM and CDR2 ANQGSEA. The CDR3 is 12 residues long. V was shortened by 3 bases and J by 4 bases, with 9 bases between the two germline ends. In nucleotides, the CDR3 is TGCAGCGTTGACCTGGGGGCCACTGAAGCTTTCTTT. It specifies CSVDLGATEAFF.

V is TRBV7-3 and J is TRBJ2-5, with TRBD2 matching 12 bases. The CDR3 runs to 18 residues. Germline CDR1 and CDR2: SGHTA and FQGTGA. J was trimmed by 1 base and V by 8 bases; bases with no gene match: 14. The CDR3 nucleotides read TGTGCCAGCTCCAAAGGGACTAGCGGGTCCCCGGTCCAAGAGACCCAGTACTTC. It yields the protein CASSKGTSGSPVQETQYF.

The V and J genes are TRBV29-1 and TRBJ2-1; tentatively, D is TRBD1 (5 bases). The germline gives CDR1 SQVTM, CDR2 ANQGSEA. The CDR3 extends over 12 amino acids. V was shortened by 0 bases and J by 13 bases, with 13 bases between the two germline ends. The chain's CDR3 is CSVEDLGPSQFF. CDR3 sequence (DNA): TGCAGCGTTGAAGATCTGGGGCCCTCCCAGTTCTTC.

V gene TRBV19 combines with J gene TRBJ1-1, with a possible D match to TRBD1 (6 bases). The germline V gene encodes CDR1 LNHDA and CDR2 SQIVND (reference sequence). The V and J ends lost 7 bases and 0 bases respectively, with 12 bases between them. CDR3 length: 14 amino acids. The CDR3 here is CASTPGALNTEAFF. For the CDR3, the DNA is TGTGCCAGTACCCCAGGGGCCCTGAACACTGAAGCTTTCTTT.

This clone was seen only a few times. DNA for the CDR3: TGTGCCAGCAGCTCGGGACTAGCAGACGAGCAGTACTTC. As protein: CASSSGLADEQYF. The genes are TRBV7-9 and TRBJ2-7, with 9 bases lining up with TRBD2. The CDR3 has 13 amino acids. Germline V gene lookup returns CDR1 SEHNR and CDR2 FQNEAQ (reference sequence). The J segment lost 5 bases and the V segment lost 4 bases, leaving 3 bases of the junction unmatched.

CDR3 in DNA: TGTGCCAGCAGCTTGTTAAAGGGGCCATACCACACTGAAGCTTTCTTT. This translates into CASSLLKGPYHTEAFF. The chain recombines TRBV5-6 with TRBJ1-1; D is perhaps TRBD1 (5 bases). The germline CDR1 and CDR2 sequences are SGHDT and YYEEEE. V was trimmed by 1 base and J by 3 bases, leaving 16 bases between them. This CDR3 has 16 amino acids.

There are a few counts of this clone. The V and J genes are TRBV9 and TRBJ2-7, with D tentatively TRBD2 (6 bases). CDR1 and CDR2 (germline): SGDLS, YYNGEE. V lost 1 base, J lost 2 bases, and 13 bases lay in between. The CDR3 length is 15 residues. The CDR3 protein is CASSVKAGNTYEQYF. The DNA of the CDR3 is TGTGCCAGCAGCGTAAAGGCGGGAAATACCTACGAGCAGTACTTC.

The chain uses TRBV7-8 and TRBJ1-4; D gene uncertain. The germline V gene has CDR1 SGHVS and CDR2 FQNEAQ. This CDR3 comprises 16 residues. Trimming removed 0 bases at V and 7 bases at J, with 15 bases between. The DNA for the CDR3 is TGTGCCAGCAGCTTAGCGATGGGGAGGCGAACTGAAAAACTGTTTTTT. The encoded protein is CASSLAMGRRTEKLFF.

V gene TRBV18 combines with J gene TRBJ1-1; no definite D call. V lost 5 bases and J 5 bases, leaving 12 bases between the germline ends. This CDR3 spans 13 amino acids. The germline CDR1 and CDR2 sequences are KGHSH and LQKENI. CDR3 amino acids: CASSSGGWTEAFF. CDR3 DNA: TGTGCCAGCTCAAGTGGAGGATGGACTGAAGCTTTCTTT.

The J gene is TRBJ1-6, the V gene TRBV7-9; tentatively, D is TRBD1 (6 bases). The length of the CDR3 is 14 residues. The V end was cut by 5 bases, the J end by 14 bases, with 19 bases between. Germline V gene lookup returns CDR1 SEHNR and CDR2 FQNEAQ (reference sequence). CDR3 bases: TGTGCCAGCAGCCCCACTACAGGGCCCGGAGCCCTCCACTTT. Its translation: CASSPTTGPGALHF.

The V and J genes are TRBV19 and TRBJ1-1; TRBD1 matches 7 bases. V gave up 5 bases and J gave up 0 bases; unmatched junction bases: 3. The CDR3 extends over 14 amino acids. Germline CDR1 and CDR2: LNHDA and SQIVND (reference sequence). CDR3: CASSPQGMNTEAFF. The CDR3 DNA sequence: TGTGCCAGTAGTCCACAGGGGATGAACACTGAAGCTTTCTTT. Full variable domain (missing parts from reference TRBV19 and TRBJ1-1): DGGITQSPKYLFRKEGQNVTLSCEQNLNHDAMYWYRQDPGQGLRLIYYSQIVNDFQKGDIAEGYSVSREKKESFPLTVTSAQKNPTAFYLCASSPQGMNTEAFFGQGTRLTVV.